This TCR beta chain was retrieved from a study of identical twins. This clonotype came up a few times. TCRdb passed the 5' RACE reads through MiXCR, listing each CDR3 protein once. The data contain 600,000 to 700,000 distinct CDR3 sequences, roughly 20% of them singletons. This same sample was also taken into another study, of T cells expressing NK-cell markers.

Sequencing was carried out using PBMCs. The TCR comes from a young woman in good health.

CDR3 sequence (DNA): TGCAGTGCTAGAGTACCGGCTAGCGGGAACAATGAGCAGTTCTTC. Translation gives CSARVPASGNNEQFF. The rearrangement joins TRBV20-1 to TRBJ2-1; 9 bases agree with TRBD2. The V gene end was trimmed by 1 base and the J gene end by 5 bases; junction bases not matched to a gene: 6. This CDR3 contains 15 residues. The germline gives CDR1 DFQATT, CDR2 SNEGSKA (reference sequence).